Reported below is one T cell receptor (beta chain). Its recognized antigen is unknown. Base qualities were left out, and no much larger clone turns up one base away. The data were obtained in a study of cytotoxic CD8 clonotypes in ibrutinib-treated CLL (dated by TCRdb to the early 2020s). Background on the whole study: The cohort included roughly 15 treatment-naive and approximately eleven relapsed/refractory patients; roughly 17 were IGHV unmutated. Cryopreserved peripheral blood mononuclear cells were collected at three points: before therapy, at response, and at either sustained remission or disease progression. Response samples were obtained after a median of roughly 13 months of treatment, with a range of roughly 6 to 40 months. Patients were still on ibrutinib when every remission and progressive disease sample was collected. An average of around 250,000 productive templates and roughly 94,000 productive rearrangements was obtained per sample. Responses were partial in roughly 24 patients and complete in 2; after median around 66 months follow-up, 14 stayed in remission and around 12 progressed. Longitudinal samples were obtainable from about 30% of the roughly 90 participants in the trial. Overall study outcomes, separate from this receptor: Public clonotypes were rare and either shrank or stayed stable during treatment, and the rise in clonality at ibrutinib response reflected expansion of private clonotypes. An increase in clonality was observed at ibrutinib response, with clonality remaining stable during sustained remission and falling back toward baseline at progression. Baseline clonality exceeded that of age-matched healthy donors and correlated strongly with circulating CD8+ T-cell counts. Sampling times were not matched between patients in sustained remission and patients whose disease was progressing, and lymph node repertoires were not examined.

The sample's time point label is to be understood as: approximately eleven months on ibrutinib. For TCR beta library preparation, roughly 2 micrograms of genomic DNA was extracted from cryopreserved PBMCs. Longitudinal blood samples from CLL patients receiving ibrutinib monotherapy were subjected to high-throughput TCR beta sequencing. The patients took part in an open-label, single-center phase 2 trial of ibrutinib monotherapy. Based on the germline V gene (reference sequence), the CDR1 and CDR2 sequences are LNHNV and YYDKDF. V lost 0 bases and J lost 2 bases; the stretch between them is 17 bases long. Including cysteine and phenylalanine, the CDR3 has 17 amino acids. Only the CDR3 part of the read is kept: 51 bases, read in frame from the first base. Each clonotype received, on average, 10x coverage in deep resolution sequencing performed on a MiSeq, where the target depth lay between 1 in 1 million and 1 in 200,000 T cells. The immunoSEQ hsTCRB Kit was used to generate TCR beta libraries. Per the original workflow: Data were analyzed with ImmunoSEQ Data Assistant and ImmunoSEQ Analyzer, with V, D and J genes assigned per IMGT definitions. Clonality, which ranges from 0 to 1, was calculated as one minus the normalized Shannon entropy of productive rearrangement frequencies. Only overrepresented clonotypes making up at least 0.05% of the repertoire of each patient were included in the public clonotype analysis. Repertoires from roughly 13 age-matched healthy donors in immuneACCESS were used as clonality controls. This is the immuneACCESS table as TCRdb keeps it, with only in-frame sequences that have V and J called. A part of the clones is gone; compared with another copy, unresolved V genes explain less than half, and the rest is unexplained. V and J calls and clone size are given by that table; D and trimming were obtained from the DNA. Recorded for this sample are under 150,000 clones; 75% to 95% of them occurred a single time. Jointly, the top ten make up 11% of the sample.

The sequence derives from a human donor with chronic lymphocytic leukemia. The receptor chain draws on TRBV15 and TRBJ2-7, and possibly TRBD1, on 6 matching bases. Specimen: PBMCs, collected after 12 months of ibrutinib treatment. The CDR3 has the sequence CATSRDFNRDSPYEQYF. The DNA is as follows: TGTGCCACCAGCAGAGATTTTAACAGGGATTCCCCCTACGAGCAGTACTTC.